A single T cell receptor (beta chain) is shown here with its context. What it binds is unknown. The data originate from a study of CD8 T cells in Susac syndrome. CD8+ and CD4+ T cells from blood underwent TCR beta sequencing. The TEMRA cells underwent FACS enrichment, while the CD8+ and CD4+ T cells underwent negative isolation. Random hexamers were used to reverse transcribe an amount of about 0.45 to 1 ug RNA. Multiplex PCR with immunoSEQ amplified the TCR beta CDR3 across 54 Vbeta and 13 Jbeta. TCRdb itself ran the immunoSEQ multiplex PCR reads through MiXCR, one entry per CDR3 protein. The table records approximately 150,000 distinct CDR3 sequences, roughly 94% of them present only once. This CDR3 is 13 amino acids long. Trimming took 2 bases from V and 10 from J, leaving 12 bases between them. CDR1 is WNHNN and CDR2 is SYGVQD in the germline V gene (reference sequence). Points from the study as a whole: The authors acknowledged that their TCR sequencing and HLA analysis involved a relatively small number of individuals.

This receptor was taken from a human donor in good health. V and J are TRBV10-1 and TRBJ1-5; no clear D. The material sequenced was CD4+ T cells from PBMCs. CDR3 coding DNA: TGCGCCAGCAGTGAGAACCATCAACATCCCCAGCATTTT. Its protein product is CASSENHQHPQHF.